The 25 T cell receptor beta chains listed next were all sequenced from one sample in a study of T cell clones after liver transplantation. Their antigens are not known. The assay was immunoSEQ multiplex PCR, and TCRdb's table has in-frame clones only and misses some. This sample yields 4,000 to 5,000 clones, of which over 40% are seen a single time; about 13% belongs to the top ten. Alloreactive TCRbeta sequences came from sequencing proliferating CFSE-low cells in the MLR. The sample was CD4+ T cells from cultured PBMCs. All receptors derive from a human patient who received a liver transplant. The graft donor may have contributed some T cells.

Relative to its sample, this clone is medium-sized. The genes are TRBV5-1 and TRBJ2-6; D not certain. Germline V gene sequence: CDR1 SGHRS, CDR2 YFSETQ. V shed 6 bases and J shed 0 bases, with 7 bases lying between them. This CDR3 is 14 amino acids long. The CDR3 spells CASTEISGANVLTF. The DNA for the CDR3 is TGCGCCAGCACGGAGATCTCTGGGGCCAACGTCCTGACTTTC.

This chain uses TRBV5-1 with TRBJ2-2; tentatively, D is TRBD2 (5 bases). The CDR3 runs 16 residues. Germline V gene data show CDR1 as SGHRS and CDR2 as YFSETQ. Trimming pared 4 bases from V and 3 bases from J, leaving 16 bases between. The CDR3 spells CASSPGEGRDTGELFF. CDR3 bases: TGCGCCAGCAGCCCCGGAGAGGGCCGGGACACCGGGGAGCTGTTTTTT.

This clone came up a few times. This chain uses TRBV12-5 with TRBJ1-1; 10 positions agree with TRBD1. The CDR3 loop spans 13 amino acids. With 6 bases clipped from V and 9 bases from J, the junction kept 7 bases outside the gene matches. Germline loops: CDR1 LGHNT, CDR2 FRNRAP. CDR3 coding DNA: TGTGCTAGTGGCATGGACAGGGGGTTTAAAGCTTTCTTT. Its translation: CASGMDRGFKAFF. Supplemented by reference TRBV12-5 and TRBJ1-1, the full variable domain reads DARVTQTPRHKVTEMGQEVTMRCQPILGHNTVFWYRQTMMQGLELLAYFRNRAPLDDSGMPKDRFSAEMPDATLATLKIQPSEPRDSAVYFCASGMDRGFKAFFGQGTRLTVV.

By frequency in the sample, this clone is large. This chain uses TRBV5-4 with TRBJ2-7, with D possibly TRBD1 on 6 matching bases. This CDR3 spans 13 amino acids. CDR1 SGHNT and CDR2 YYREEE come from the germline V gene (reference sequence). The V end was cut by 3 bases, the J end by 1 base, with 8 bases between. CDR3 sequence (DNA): TGTGCCAGCAGCTCCGGACAGTCCTACGAGCAGTACTTC. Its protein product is CASSSGQSYEQYF.

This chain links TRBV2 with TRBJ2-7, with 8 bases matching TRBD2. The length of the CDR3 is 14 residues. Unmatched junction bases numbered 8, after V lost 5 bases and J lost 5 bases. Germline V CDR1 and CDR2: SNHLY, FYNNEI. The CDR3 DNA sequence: TGTGCCAGCAGTTTCAGCGGGAGCCGCGACGAGCAGTACTTC. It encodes CASSFSGSRDEQYF.

The CDR3 sequence is CASSLENGFEQYF. The CDR3 DNA reads TGTGCCAGCAGCTTAGAGAACGGGTTCGAGCAGTACTTC. The V gene is TRBV7-2, the J gene TRBJ2-7, with D hard to call. V lost 1 base to trimming and J lost 6 bases, with 10 bases between them. Germline V gene sequence: CDR1 SGHTA, CDR2 FQGNSA. This CDR3 is built from 13 residues.

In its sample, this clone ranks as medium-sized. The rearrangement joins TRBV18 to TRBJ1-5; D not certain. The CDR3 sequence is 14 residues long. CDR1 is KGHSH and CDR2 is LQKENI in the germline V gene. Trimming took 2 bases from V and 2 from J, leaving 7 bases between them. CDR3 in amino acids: CASSPSVGNQPQHF. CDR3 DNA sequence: TGTGCCAGCTCACCATCGGTGGGCAATCAGCCCCAGCATTTT.

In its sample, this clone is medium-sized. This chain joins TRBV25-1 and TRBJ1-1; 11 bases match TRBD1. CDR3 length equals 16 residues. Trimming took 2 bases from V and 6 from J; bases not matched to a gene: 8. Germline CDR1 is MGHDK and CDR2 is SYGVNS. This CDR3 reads CASSESGQGARSEAFF. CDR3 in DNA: TGTGCCAGCAGTGAAAGTGGACAGGGGGCTCGCTCTGAAGCTTTCTTT.

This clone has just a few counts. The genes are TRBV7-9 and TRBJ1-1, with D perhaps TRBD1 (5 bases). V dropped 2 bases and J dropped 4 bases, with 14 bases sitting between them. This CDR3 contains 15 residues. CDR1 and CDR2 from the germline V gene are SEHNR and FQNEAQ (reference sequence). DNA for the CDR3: TGTGCCAGCAGCTTACGGGTGGGGGTCGTCACTGAAGCTTTCTTT. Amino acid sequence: CASSLRVGVVTEAFF.

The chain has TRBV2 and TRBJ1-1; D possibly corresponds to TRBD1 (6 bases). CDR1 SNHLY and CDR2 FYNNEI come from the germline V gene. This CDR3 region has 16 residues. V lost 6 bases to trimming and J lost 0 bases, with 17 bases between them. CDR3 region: CASSPQGGPLNTEAFF. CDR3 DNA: TGTGCCAGCAGCCCCCAAGGGGGGCCTTTGAACACTGAAGCTTTCTTT.

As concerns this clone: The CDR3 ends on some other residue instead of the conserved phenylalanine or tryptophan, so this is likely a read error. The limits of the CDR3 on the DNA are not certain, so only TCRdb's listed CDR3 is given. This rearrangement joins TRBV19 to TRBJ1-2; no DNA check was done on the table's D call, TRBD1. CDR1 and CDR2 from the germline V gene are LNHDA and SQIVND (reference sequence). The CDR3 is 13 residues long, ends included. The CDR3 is CASSLLSGTGLRL.

CDR3 sequence reads: CASSPRLNTEAFF. For the CDR3, the DNA is TGTGCCAGCAGTCCGAGATTGAACACTGAAGCTTTCTTT. The chain uses TRBV2 and TRBJ1-1, with unresolved D. The CDR3 length is 13 residues. Germline CDR1 reads SNHLY; CDR2 reads FYNNEI. Trimming stripped 5 bases from V and 0 bases from J, with 7 bases between.

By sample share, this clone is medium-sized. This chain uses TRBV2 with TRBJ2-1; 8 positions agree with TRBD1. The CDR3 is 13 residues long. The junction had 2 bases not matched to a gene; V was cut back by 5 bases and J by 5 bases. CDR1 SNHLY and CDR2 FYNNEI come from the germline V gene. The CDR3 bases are TGTGCCAGCAGTCCGGACAGGGACAATGAGCAGTTCTTC. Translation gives CASSPDRDNEQFF.

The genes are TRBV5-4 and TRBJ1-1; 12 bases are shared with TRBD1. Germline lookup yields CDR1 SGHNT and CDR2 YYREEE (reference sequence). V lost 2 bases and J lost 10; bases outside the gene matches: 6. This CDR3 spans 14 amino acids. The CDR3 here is CASSFRDRGPRAFF. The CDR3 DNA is TGTGCCAGCAGCTTTCGGGACAGGGGGCCCCGAGCTTTCTTT.

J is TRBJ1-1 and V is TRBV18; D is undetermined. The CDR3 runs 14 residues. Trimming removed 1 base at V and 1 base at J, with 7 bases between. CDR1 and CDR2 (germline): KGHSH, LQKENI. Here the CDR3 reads CASSPQWENTEAFF. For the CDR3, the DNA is TGTGCCAGCTCACCACAATGGGAGAACACTGAAGCTTTCTTT.

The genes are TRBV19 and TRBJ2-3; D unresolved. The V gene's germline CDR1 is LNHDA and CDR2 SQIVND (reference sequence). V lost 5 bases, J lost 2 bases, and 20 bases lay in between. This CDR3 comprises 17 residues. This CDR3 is CASSSRGAIGSTDTQYF. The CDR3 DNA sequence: TGTGCCAGTAGTTCCCGAGGAGCCATCGGTTCCACAGATACGCAGTATTTT.

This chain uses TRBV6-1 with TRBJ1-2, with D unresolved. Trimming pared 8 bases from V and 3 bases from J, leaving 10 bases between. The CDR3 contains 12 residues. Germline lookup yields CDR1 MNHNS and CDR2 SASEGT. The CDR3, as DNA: TGTGCCAGCTGGAGGGAAGACTATGGCTACACCTTC. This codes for CASWREDYGYTF.

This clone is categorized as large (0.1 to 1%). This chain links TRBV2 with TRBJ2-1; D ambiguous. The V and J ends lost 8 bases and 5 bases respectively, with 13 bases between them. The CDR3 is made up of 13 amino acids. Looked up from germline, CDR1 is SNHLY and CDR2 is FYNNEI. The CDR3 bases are TGTGCCAGCGTGTCGGACCGAGACAATGAGCAGTTCTTC. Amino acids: CASVSDRDNEQFF.

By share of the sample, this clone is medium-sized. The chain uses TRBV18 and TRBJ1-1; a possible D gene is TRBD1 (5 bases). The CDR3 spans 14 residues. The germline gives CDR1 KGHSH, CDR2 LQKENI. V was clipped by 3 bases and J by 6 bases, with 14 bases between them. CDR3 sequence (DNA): TGTGCCAGCTCACCCGTTGGGGGAATCGCTGAAGCTTTCTTT. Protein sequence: CASSPVGGIAEAFF.

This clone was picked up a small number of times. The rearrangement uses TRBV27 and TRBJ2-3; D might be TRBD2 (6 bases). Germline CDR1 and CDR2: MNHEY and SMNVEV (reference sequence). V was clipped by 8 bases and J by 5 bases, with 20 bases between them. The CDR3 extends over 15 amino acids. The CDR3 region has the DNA TGTGCCAGCGCTGCCGGGAGTACGGGTGGAGATACGCAGTATTTT. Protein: CASAAGSTGGDTQYF.

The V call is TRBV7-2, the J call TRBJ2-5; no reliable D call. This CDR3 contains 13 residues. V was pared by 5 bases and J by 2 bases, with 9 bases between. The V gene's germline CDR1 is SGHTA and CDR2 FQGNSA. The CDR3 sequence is CASSPIPQETQYF. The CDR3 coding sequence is TGTGCCAGCAGCCCTATACCACAAGAGACCCAGTACTTC.

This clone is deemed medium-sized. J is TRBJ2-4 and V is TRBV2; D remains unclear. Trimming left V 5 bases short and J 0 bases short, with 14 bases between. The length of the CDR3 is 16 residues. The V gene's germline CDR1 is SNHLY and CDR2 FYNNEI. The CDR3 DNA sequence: TGTGCCAGCAGTCCACAGAGAACTCTAGCCAAAAACATTCAGTACTTC. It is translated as CASSPQRTLAKNIQYF.

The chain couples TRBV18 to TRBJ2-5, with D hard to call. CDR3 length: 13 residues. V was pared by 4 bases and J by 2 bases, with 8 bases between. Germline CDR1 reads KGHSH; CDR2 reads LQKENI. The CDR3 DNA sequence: TGTGCCAGCTCACAAGCCCCGCAAGAGACCCAGTACTTC. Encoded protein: CASSQAPQETQYF.

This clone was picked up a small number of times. CDR3 nucleotide sequence: TGTGCCAGCAGTCTCTGGACAGGGGGAGAAGCTTTCTTT. It encodes CASSLWTGGEAFF. The genes are TRBV28 and TRBJ1-1, with 10 positions matching TRBD1. The length of the CDR3 is 13 residues. J gave up 8 bases and V 5 bases, and 5 bases lay outside the gene matches. From germline, CDR1 is MDHEN and CDR2 SYDVKM.

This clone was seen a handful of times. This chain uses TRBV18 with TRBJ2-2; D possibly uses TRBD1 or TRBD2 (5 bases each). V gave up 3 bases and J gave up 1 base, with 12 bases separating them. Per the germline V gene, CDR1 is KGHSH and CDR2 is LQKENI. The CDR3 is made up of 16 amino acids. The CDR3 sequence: CASSPDSGRNTGELFF. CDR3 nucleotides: TGTGCCAGCTCACCCGATTCAGGGAGGAACACCGGGGAGCTGTTTTTT.